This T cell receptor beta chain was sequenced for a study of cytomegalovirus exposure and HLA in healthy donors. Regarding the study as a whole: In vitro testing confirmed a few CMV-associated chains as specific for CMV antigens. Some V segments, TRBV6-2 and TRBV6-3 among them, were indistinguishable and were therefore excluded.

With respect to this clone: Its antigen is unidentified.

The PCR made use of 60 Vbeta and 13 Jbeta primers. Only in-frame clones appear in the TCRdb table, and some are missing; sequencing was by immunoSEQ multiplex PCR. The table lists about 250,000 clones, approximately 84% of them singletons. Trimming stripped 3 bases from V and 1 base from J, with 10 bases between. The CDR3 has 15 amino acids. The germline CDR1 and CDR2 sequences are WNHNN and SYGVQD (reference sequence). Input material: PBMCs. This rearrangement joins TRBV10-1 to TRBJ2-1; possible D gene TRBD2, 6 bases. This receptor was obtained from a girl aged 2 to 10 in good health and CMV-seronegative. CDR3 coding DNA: TGCGCCAGCAGTGACGGGCTAGCGTCCTACAATGAGCAGTTCTTC. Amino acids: CASSDGLASYNEQFF.